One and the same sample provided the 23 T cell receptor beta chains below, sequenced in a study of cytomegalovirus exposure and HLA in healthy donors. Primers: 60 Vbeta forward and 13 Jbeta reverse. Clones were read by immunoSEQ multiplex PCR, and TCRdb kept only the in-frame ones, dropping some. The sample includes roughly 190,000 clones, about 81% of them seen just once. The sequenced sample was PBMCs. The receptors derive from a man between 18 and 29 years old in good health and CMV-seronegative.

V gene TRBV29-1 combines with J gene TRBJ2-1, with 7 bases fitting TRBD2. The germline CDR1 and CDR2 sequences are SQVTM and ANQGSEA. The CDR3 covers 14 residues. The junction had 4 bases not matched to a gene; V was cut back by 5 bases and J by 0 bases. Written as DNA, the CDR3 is TGCAGCGTTAAAGCGGGGAGCTCCTACAATGAGCAGTTCTTC. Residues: CSVKAGSSYNEQFF.

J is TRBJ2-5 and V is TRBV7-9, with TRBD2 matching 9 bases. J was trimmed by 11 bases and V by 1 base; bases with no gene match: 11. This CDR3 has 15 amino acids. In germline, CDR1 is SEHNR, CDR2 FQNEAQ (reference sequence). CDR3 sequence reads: CASSLGWREGQKQYF. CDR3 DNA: TGTGCCAGCAGCTTAGGATGGCGGGAGGGCCAGAAGCAGTACTTC.

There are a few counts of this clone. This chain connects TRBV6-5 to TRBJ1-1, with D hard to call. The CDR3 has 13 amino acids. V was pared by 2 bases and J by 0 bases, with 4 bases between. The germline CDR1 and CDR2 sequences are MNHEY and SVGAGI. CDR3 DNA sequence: TGTGCCAGCAGTTACGGCATGAACACTGAAGCTTTCTTT. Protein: CASSYGMNTEAFF.

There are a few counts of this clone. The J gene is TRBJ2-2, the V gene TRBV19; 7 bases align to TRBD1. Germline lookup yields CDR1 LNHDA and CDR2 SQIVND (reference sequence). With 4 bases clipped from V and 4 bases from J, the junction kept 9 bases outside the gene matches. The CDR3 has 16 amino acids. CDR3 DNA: TGTGCCAGTAGTAACCGAGGGGGCGCGGGCACCGGGGAGCTGTTTTTT. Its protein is CASSNRGGAGTGELFF.

The CDR3 spells CASSLPSFTDTQYF. The CDR3 DNA reads as TGTGCCAGCAGTTTACCCAGTTTCACAGATACGCAGTATTTT. This sequence joins TRBV28 and TRBJ2-3; no definite D call. V was clipped by 2 bases and J by 2 bases, with 8 bases between them. CDR3 length equals 14 residues. Looked up from germline, CDR1 is MDHEN and CDR2 is SYDVKM.

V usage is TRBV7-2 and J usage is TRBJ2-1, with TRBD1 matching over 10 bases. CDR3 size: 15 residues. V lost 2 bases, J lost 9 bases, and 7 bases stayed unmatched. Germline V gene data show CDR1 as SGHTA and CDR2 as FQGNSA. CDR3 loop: CASSLTDRGLGEQFF. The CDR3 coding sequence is TGTGCCAGCAGCTTAACCGACAGGGGGCTGGGTGAGCAGTTCTTC.

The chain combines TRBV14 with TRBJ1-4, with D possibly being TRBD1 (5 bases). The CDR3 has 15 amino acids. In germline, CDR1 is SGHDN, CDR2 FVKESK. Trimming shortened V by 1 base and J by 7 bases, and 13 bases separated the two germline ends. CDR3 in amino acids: CASSQGVLRGEKLFF. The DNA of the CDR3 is TGTGCCAGCAGCCAAGGAGTACTAAGGGGTGAAAAACTGTTTTTT.

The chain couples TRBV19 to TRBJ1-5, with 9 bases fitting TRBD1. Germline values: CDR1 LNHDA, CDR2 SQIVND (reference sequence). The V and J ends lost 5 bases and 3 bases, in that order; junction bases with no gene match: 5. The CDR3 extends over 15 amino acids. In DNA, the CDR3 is TGTGCCAGTAGTGTCGGGACAGGGCTCAATCAGCCCCAGCATTTT. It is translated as CASSVGTGLNQPQHF.

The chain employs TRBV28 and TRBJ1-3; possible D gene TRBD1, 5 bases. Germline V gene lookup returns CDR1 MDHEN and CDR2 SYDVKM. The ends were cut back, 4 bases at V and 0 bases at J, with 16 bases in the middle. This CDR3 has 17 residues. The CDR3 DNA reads TGTGCCAGCAGTTCCCCCGGGGGGACTAGCTCTGGAAACACCATATATTTT. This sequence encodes CASSSPGGTSSGNTIYF.

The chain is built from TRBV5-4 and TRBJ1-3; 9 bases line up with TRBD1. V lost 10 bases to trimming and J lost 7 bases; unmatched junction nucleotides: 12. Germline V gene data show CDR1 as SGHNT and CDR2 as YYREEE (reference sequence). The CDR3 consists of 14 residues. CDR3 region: CALGQQGAVNTIYF. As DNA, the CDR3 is TGTGCCCTGGGACAACAGGGGGCCGTGAACACCATATATTTT.

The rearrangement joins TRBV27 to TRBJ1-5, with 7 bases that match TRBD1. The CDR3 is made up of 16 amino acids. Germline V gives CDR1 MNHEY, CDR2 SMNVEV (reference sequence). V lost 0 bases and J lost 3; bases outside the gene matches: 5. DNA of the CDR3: TGTGCCAGCAGTTTATCGGCCAGGGGGGTCAATCAGCCCCAGCATTTT. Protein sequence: CASSLSARGVNQPQHF.

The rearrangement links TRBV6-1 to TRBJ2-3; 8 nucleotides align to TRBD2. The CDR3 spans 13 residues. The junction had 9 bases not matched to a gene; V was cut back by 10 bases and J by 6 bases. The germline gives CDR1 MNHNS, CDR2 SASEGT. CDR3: CAMREVPRDTQYF. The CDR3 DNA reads TGTGCCATGCGGGAGGTTCCGCGGGATACGCAGTATTTT.

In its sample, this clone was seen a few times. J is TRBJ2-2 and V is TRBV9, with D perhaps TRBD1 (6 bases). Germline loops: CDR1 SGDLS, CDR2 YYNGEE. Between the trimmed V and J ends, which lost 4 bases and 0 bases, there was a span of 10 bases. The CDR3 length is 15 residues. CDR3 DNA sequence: TGTGCCAGCAGCCCTTGGACAGCGAACACCGGGGAGCTGTTTTTT. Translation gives CASSPWTANTGELFF.

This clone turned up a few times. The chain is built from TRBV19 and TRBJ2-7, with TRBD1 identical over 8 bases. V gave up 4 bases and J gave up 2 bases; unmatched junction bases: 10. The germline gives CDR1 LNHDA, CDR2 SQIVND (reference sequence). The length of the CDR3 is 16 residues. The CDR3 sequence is CASSNRGTGSPYEQYF. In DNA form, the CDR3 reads TGTGCCAGTAGTAATAGGGGGACAGGTTCTCCCTACGAGCAGTACTTC.

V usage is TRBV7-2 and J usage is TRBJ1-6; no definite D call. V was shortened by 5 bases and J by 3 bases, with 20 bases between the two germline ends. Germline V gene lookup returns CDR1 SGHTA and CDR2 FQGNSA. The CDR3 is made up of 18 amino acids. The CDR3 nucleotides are TGTGCCAGCAGCGCCGGGTTCTTGGTGTCCTTCTATAATTCACCCCTCCACTTT. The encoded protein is CASSAGFLVSFYNSPLHF.

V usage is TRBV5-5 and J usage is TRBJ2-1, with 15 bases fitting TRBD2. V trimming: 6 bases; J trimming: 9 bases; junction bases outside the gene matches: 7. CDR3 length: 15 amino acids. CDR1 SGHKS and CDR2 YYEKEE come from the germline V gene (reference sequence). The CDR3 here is CASTGRGLAGGEQFF. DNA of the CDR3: TGTGCCAGCACCGGGCGGGGACTAGCGGGGGGTGAGCAGTTCTTC.

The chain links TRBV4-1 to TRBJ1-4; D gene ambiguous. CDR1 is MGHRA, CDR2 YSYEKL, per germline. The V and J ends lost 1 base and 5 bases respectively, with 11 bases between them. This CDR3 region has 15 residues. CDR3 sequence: CASSQVGVGNEKLFF. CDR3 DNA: TGCGCCAGCAGCCAAGTCGGGGTGGGCAATGAAAAACTGTTTTTT.

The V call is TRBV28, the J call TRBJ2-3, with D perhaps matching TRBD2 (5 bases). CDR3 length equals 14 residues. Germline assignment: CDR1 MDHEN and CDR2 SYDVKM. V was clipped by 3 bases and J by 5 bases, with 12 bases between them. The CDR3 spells CASSFSRAGDTQYF. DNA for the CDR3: TGTGCCAGCAGTTTTTCTAGGGCGGGAGATACGCAGTATTTT.

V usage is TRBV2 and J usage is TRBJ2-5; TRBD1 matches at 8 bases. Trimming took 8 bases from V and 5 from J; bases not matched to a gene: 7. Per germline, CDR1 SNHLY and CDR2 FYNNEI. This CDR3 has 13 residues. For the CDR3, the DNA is TGTGCCAGCGCCAGGGGGCGCGGGGAGACCCAGTACTTC. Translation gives CASARGRGETQYF.

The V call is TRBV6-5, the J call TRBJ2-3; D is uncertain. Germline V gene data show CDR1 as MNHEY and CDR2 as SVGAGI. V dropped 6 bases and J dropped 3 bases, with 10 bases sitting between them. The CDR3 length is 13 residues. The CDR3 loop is CASSVRRTDTQYF. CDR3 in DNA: TGTGCCAGCAGCGTTAGGCGGACAGATACGCAGTATTTT.

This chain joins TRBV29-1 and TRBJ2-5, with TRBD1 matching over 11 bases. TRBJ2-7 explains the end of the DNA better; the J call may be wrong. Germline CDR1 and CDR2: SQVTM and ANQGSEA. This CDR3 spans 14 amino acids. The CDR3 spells CSIERTGGFDEQYF. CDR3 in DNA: TGCAGTATAGAACGGACAGGGGGCTTCGACGAGCAGTACTTC.

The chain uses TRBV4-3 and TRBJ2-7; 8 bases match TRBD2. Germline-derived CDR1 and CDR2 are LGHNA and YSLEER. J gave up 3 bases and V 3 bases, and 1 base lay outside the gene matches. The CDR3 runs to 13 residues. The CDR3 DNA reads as TGCGCCAGCAGCCACAGCGGGAGCTACGAGCAGTACTTC. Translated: CASSHSGSYEQYF.

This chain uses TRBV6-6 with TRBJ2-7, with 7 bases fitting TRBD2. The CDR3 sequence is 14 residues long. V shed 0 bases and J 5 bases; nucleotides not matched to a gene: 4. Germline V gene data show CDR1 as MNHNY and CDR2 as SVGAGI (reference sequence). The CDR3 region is CASSYSKTSNEQYF. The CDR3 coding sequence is TGTGCCAGCAGTTACTCGAAGACTAGCAACGAGCAGTACTTC.